This TCR beta chain was recorded in a study of blood T cell repertoires in COVID-19. Original analysis: Estimation of nucleated cell counts was performed using reference gene primer amplification. Assay: immunoSEQ multiplex PCR; the TCRdb copy retains only in-frame clones and omits some. From that table come the V and J calls and clone size; the DNA was used to work out D and trimming. The sample includes a few hundred thousand clones, about nine tenths of them seen just once. The specimen was PBMCs or T cells enriched from blood (not recorded which). The clonotype comes from a woman in her 50s who had been exposed to COVID-19.

The CDR3 bases are TGTGCCAGCAGTGAATATAGGACAGGGTTAGGAAACACCATATATTTT. Translating gives CASSEYRTGLGNTIYF. V is TRBV6-1 and J is TRBJ1-3; 8 bases fit TRBD1. Germline V gene lookup returns CDR1 MNHNS and CDR2 SASEGT. V lost 2 bases to trimming and J lost 4 bases; unmatched junction nucleotides: 7. The CDR3 sequence is 16 residues long.